These T cell receptor beta chains were read from a single sample in a study of blood T cell repertoires in COVID-19. Only in-frame clones appear in the TCRdb table, and some are missing; sequencing was by immunoSEQ multiplex PCR. The table has approximately 91,000 clones, around 79% seen once; the top ten hold approximately 9.2%. Material: peripheral blood. The receptors here all came from a woman over 75 with acute or convalescent COVID-19. Each CDR3 is given with its conserved first and last residue. The D gene is left open where the match is weak. A clone size is listed for some rows: how often the clone was seen (once, few, many), or a class if it is expanded.

abundance	v_gene	d_gene	j_gene	CDR3aa	CDR3nt
few	TRBV18	TRBD1	TRBJ1-3	CASSERLGQHIPSGNTIYF	TGTGCCAGCTCAGAACGGTTGGGACAGCATATCCCCTCTGGAAACACCATATATTTT
few	TRBV11-2	NA	TRBJ1-1	CASSAGTVNTEAFF	TGTGCCAGCAGCGCGGGGACGGTGAACACTGAAGCTTTCTTT
once	TRBV30	NA	TRBJ2-7	CAWSAGGPSTYEQYF	TGTGCCTGGAGTGCAGGGGGGCCCTCCACCTACGAGCAGTACTTC
few	TRBV7-2	NA	TRBJ1-3	CASSFSKFGNTIYF	TGTGCCAGCAGCTTCAGTAAATTTGGAAACACCATATATTTT
NA	TRBV24-1	TRBD1	TRBJ1-5	CATSEDRVASPQHF	TGTGCCACCAGTGAAGACAGGGTTGCGTCGCCCCAGCATTTT
once	TRBV7-2	NA	TRBJ2-3	CASSLAGAHTQYF	TGTGCCAGCAGCTTAGCGGGGGCCCATACGCAGTATTTT
NA	TRBV28	TRBD2	TRBJ2-3	CASSPFIGGARGTDTQYF	TGTGCCAGCAGTCCATTCATCGGGGGGGCGCGGGGCACAGATACGCAGTATTTT
NA	TRBV12-5	TRBD2	TRBJ2-5	CASGLGGAGAQETQYF	TGTGCTAGTGGTCTGGGGGGAGCGGGGGCTCAAGAGACCCAGTACTTC
NA	TRBV11-2	TRBD1	TRBJ1-2	CASSLEGQGMKTF	TGTGCCAGCAGCTTAGAGGGACAGGGTATGAAGACCTTC
NA	TRBV5-1	TRBD2	TRBJ2-1	CASSFSSGGENEQFF	TGCGCCAGCAGCTTTTCTAGCGGGGGGGAGAATGAGCAGTTCTTC
once	TRBV4-1	TRBD1	TRBJ1-3	CASSRTDRVNGNTIYF	TGCGCCAGCAGCCGCACGGACAGGGTCAATGGAAACACCATATATTTT
few	TRBV4-1	TRBD1	TRBJ1-1	CASSQSVPGQVGGTEAFF	TGCGCCAGCAGCCAATCGGTTCCGGGACAGGTGGGTGGCACTGAAGCTTTCTTT
NA	TRBV5-4	NA	TRBJ2-5	CASSLGQIQETQYF	TGTGCCAGCAGCTTGGGGCAGATCCAAGAGACCCAGTACTTC
NA	TRBV13	TRBD1	TRBJ1-2	CASSLGYGTGGPNYGYTF	TGTGCCAGCAGCTTAGGCTACGGGACAGGGGGGCCCAACTATGGCTACACCTTC
NA	TRBV4-2	NA	TRBJ1-5	CASSQDRAGDHQPQHF	TGTGCCAGCAGCCAAGACAGGGCAGGGGACCATCAGCCCCAGCATTTT
NA	TRBV7-2	NA	TRBJ2-5	CASSMGLATQTQYF	TGTGCCAGCAGCATGGGACTGGCCACGCAGACCCAGTACTTC
NA	TRBV9	TRBD2	TRBJ2-1	CASSSTSGTYNEQFF	TGTGCCAGCAGCTCGACTAGCGGAACCTACAATGAGCAGTTCTTC
once	TRBV19	TRBD2	TRBJ2-2	CASKKRGAFTGELFF	TGTGCCAGTAAAAAGCGGGGGGCCTTCACCGGGGAGCTGTTTTTT
NA	TRBV5-1	NA	TRBJ1-1	CASSWGGQRTEAFF	TGCGCCAGCAGCTGGGGGGGACAACGGACTGAAGCTTTCTTT
NA	TRBV9	TRBD1	TRBJ2-5	CASSGQGARVETQYF	TGTGCCAGCAGCGGCCAGGGGGCGCGGGTAGAGACCCAGTACTTC
NA	TRBV3-1/TRBV3-2	NA	TRBJ1-3	CASSQRRATDIGNTIYF	TGTGCCAGCAGCCAAAGGAGGGCGACAGATATTGGAAACACCATATATTTT
NA	TRBV7-9	NA	TRBJ1-2	CASSSIRDSPSNYGYTF	TGTGCCAGCAGCTCCATCCGGGATAGCCCTTCTAACTATGGCTACACCTTC
NA	TRBV20-1	TRBD2	TRBJ2-3	CSASSPGLAGGPLPDTQYF	TGCAGTGCTAGTTCCCCGGGACTAGCGGGAGGGCCCCTTCCGGATACGCAGTATTTT
once	TRBV7-9	TRBD1	TRBJ2-5	CASRSGQVKETQYF	TGTGCCAGCAGGAGCGGACAGGTTAAAGAGACCCAGTACTTC
NA	TRBV6-5	TRBD1	TRBJ1-5	CASSQQGLLYQPQHF	TGTGCCAGCAGTCAACAGGGGTTACTTTATCAGCCCCAGCATTTT
NA	TRBV6-5	NA	TRBJ1-1	CASSFQGTHTEAFF	TGTGCCAGCAGTTTCCAGGGGACCCACACTGAAGCTTTCTTT
NA	TRBV5-1	NA	TRBJ1-2	CASSLDREGSGYTF	TGCGCCAGCAGCTTGGACAGGGAGGGTAGTGGCTACACCTTC
once	TRBV7-3	NA	TRBJ2-2	CASSSTSGGGTGELFF	NA
NA	TRBV30	NA	TRBJ2-7	CAWSFKGEPRSYEQYF	TGTGCCTGGAGTTTTAAGGGAGAGCCCCGCTCCTACGAGCAGTACTTC
few	TRBV7-2	TRBD2	TRBJ2-7	CASSQTSGTWEQYF	TGTGCCAGCAGCCAGACTAGCGGGACATGGGAGCAGTACTTC
NA	TRBV28	NA	TRBJ2-4	CASSLVAGGGKNIQYF	TGTGCCAGCAGTTTAGTAGCTGGGGGCGGAAAAAACATTCAGTACTTC
NA	TRBV19	TRBD2	TRBJ2-2	CASSPRLAGAPSPGELFF	TGTGCCAGTAGTCCTCGGCTAGCGGGGGCCCCCTCCCCCGGGGAGCTGTTTTTT
NA	TRBV7-2	NA	TRBJ1-6	CASRVADNSPLHF	TGTGCCAGCAGGGTGGCCGATAATTCACCCCTCCACTTT
NA	TRBV29-1	TRBD2	TRBJ2-7	CSVESGLDSYEQYF	TGCAGCGTTGAATCAGGACTAGACTCCTACGAGCAGTACTTC
NA	TRBV28	NA	TRBJ1-5	CASRLWQGNQPQHF	TGTGCCAGCAGACTTTGGCAGGGAAATCAGCCCCAGCATTTT
NA	TRBV7-8	NA	TRBJ2-7	CASSPGQTYEQYF	TGTGCCAGCAGCCCCGGACAAACCTACGAGCAGTACTTC
NA	TRBV6-1	NA	TRBJ1-2	CASSEQINYGYTF	TGTGCCAGCAGTGAACAGATTAACTATGGCTACACCTTC
NA	TRBV7-2	NA	TRBJ2-3	CASSGHQGQYF	TGTGCCAGCAGTGGACACCAAGGGCAGTATTTT
NA	TRBV6-5	NA	TRBJ1-3	CATGLRFGNTIYF	TGTGCCACCGGACTTAGATTTGGAAACACCATATATTTT
NA	TRBV5-1	NA	TRBJ2-4	CASSPGLAKNIQYF	TGCGCCAGCAGCCCCGGACTAGCCAAAAACATTCAGTACTTC
NA	TRBV19	TRBD1	TRBJ1-2	CASSPVGQGHTTSGGYTF	TGTGCCAGTAGCCCCGTCGGACAGGGGCACACAACCTCTGGTGGCTACACCTTC
NA	TRBV4-3	NA	TRBJ1-1	CASSQELVQNTEAFF	TGCGCCAGCAGCCAAGAACTGGTCCAGAACACTGAAGCTTTCTTT
NA	TRBV5-4	NA	TRBJ2-4	CASSLQGSKNIQYF	TGTGCCAGCAGCTTACAGGGCAGCAAAAACATTCAGTACTTC
NA	TRBV6-5	NA	TRBJ1-3	CASRPTGMGGNTIYF	TGTGCCAGCAGACCTACAGGGATGGGCGGAAACACCATATATTTT
NA	TRBV18	NA	TRBJ1-5	CASSQARGSKPQHF	TGTGCCAGCTCACAGGCAAGGGGGAGCAAGCCCCAGCATTTT
NA	TRBV29-1	NA	TRBJ1-1	CSAIPGDTEAFF	TGCAGCGCCATCCCCGGGGACACTGAAGCTTTCTTT
NA	TRBV7-2	NA	TRBJ1-1	CASSYHMNTEAFF	TGTGCCAGCAGCTACCACATGAACACTGAAGCTTTCTTT
NA	TRBV19	NA	TRBJ1-1	CASRGTGTNTEAFF	TGTGCCAGTAGAGGCACAGGGACCAACACTGAAGCTTTCTTT
NA	TRBV30	NA	TRBJ2-1	CAWSTSLLGGEQFF	TGTGCCTGGAGTACCTCGTTACTGGGGGGTGAGCAGTTCTTC
few	TRBV12-3/TRBV12-4	NA	TRBJ1-2	CASSFGNNYGYTF	TGTGCCAGCAGTTTCGGGAATAACTATGGCTACACCTTC
once	TRBV4-3	NA	TRBJ2-5	CASSQDRTLQETQYF	TGCGCCAGCAGCCAAGACAGGACTTTACAAGAGACCCAGTACTTC
NA	TRBV5-1	NA	TRBJ2-1	CASSPSDRYYNEQFF	TGCGCCAGCAGCCCTTCGGACAGATATTACAATGAGCAGTTCTTC
NA	TRBV5-3	NA	TRBJ1-3	CARSLDGYREDTIYF	TGTGCCAGAAGCTTGGACGGCTACAGGGAAGACACCATATATTTT
NA	TRBV28	TRBD1	TRBJ1-3	CASTEGQGNTIYF	TGTGCCAGCACCGAGGGACAGGGAAACACCATATATTTT
NA	TRBV6-5	TRBD1	TRBJ1-2	CASSSQGMANYGYTF	TGTGCCAGCAGTTCACAGGGGATGGCTAACTATGGCTACACCTTC
NA	TRBV9	TRBD1	TRBJ2-6	CASSVRGQGGRGANVLTF	TGTGCCAGCAGCGTGCGGGGACAGGGGGGCCGTGGGGCCAACGTCCTGACTTTC
few	TRBV7-9	TRBD1	TRBJ1-5	CASSPGTGDNQPQHF	TGTGCCAGCAGCCCTGGGACAGGGGATAACCAGCCCCAGCATTTT